Listed here are 12 T cell receptor beta chains from one sample, sequenced in a study of early stage breast cancer tumors (dated by TCRdb to the late 2010s). The library was obtained by the immunoSEQ multiplex PCR assay. Here the immuneACCESS table is served through TCRdb, limited to in-frame sequences with V and J called. Missing clones are a known gap in these copies; in checked studies unresolved V genes cover under half, and the rest lacks a known reason. For this sample the table gives 50,000 to 75,000 clones, of which roughly 80% were detected only once. The top ten constitute more than 3% of the sample. Sequencing used blood. These receptor sequences come from a person aged 30 to 40 with breast cancer.

This rearrangement joins TRBV4-1 to TRBJ1-1; D might be TRBD1 (5 bases). This CDR3 comprises 13 residues. V was cut by 3 bases and J by 4 bases, with 9 bases left in between. Germline-derived CDR1 and CDR2 are MGHRA and YSYEKL. As DNA, the CDR3 is TGCGCCAGCAGCCAGGGACTGGGCACTGAAGCTTTCTTT. Residues: CASSQGLGTEAFF.

This CDR3 is CASRTGTGVEKLFF. Here the CDR3 DNA reads TGTGCCAGCAGGACCGGGACAGGGGTAGAAAAACTGTTTTTT. The chain links TRBV27 to TRBJ1-4, with 10 bases fitting TRBD1. Trimming at V came to 6 bases and at J to 8 bases, leaving 6 bases not matched to a gene. Germline CDR1 is MNHEY and CDR2 is SMNVEV (reference sequence). The CDR3 runs 14 residues.

CDR3 sequence reads: CSIGSYEQFF. The CDR3 bases are TGCAGCATCGGGAGTTATGAGCAGTTCTTC. The chain is built from TRBV20-1 and TRBJ2-1; the D gene is possibly TRBD2 (6 bases). The germline V gene has CDR1 DFQATT and CDR2 SNEGSKA (reference sequence). The CDR3 is 10 residues long.

The rearrangement uses TRBV2 and TRBJ2-3, with D unresolved. The V gene's germline CDR1 is SNHLY and CDR2 FYNNEI. V was clipped by 3 bases and J by 2 bases, with 9 bases between them. The CDR3 extends over 14 amino acids. The CDR3 DNA reads TGTGCCAGCAGTGAGGCGGAACTCACAGATACGCAGTATTTT. As protein: CASSEAELTDTQYF. The whole variable domain, filled in from reference TRBV2 and TRBJ2-3, reads EPEVTQTPSHQVTQMGQEVILRCVPISNHLYFYWYRQILGQKVEFLVSFYNNEISEKSEIFDDQFSVERPDGSNFTLKIRSTKLEDSAMYFCASSEAELTDTQYFGPGTRLTVL.

The table lists this clone with a count of one. CDR3 protein: CASSLKGREPYEQYF. The CDR3 DNA reads as TGTGCCAGCAGCTTAAAGGGGCGGGAGCCCTACGAGCAGTACTTC. The V gene is TRBV7-8, the J gene TRBJ2-7; TRBD2 matches 7 bases. The trim removed 2 bases at V and 2 bases at J, leaving 6 bases unmatched. CDR1 is SGHVS, CDR2 FQNEAQ, per germline. The CDR3 runs 15 residues.

The sample holds a few counts of this clone. The chain recombines TRBV19 with TRBJ1-5, with a tentative D call TRBD1 (5 bases). In germline, CDR1 is LNHDA, CDR2 SQIVND (reference sequence). V lost 7 bases, J lost 9 bases, and 16 bases lay in between. There are 13 residues in the CDR3. CDR3 nucleotide sequence: TGTGCCAGTAACTGGGGGACGTTGGGGCCCCAGCATTTT. Translated, it gives CASNWGTLGPQHF. Full variable domain (outside the CDR3, taken from reference TRBV19 and TRBJ1-5): DGGITQSPKYLFRKEGQNVTLSCEQNLNHDAMYWYRQDPGQGLRLIYYSQIVNDFQKGDIAEGYSVSREKKESFPLTVTSAQKNPTAFYLCASNWGTLGPQHFGDGTRLSIL.

J is TRBJ2-7 and V is TRBV29-1, with no clear D. Germline loops: CDR1 SQVTM, CDR2 ANQGSEA. The CDR3 loop spans 12 amino acids. Trimming removed 4 bases at V and 5 bases at J, with 12 bases between. This CDR3 reads CSVGVPDHEQYF. CDR3 nucleotides: TGCAGCGTTGGAGTCCCAGATCACGAGCAGTACTTC.

About this clone: The same CDR3 arises from other DNA sequences in this sample as well. This rearrangement joins TRBV7-2 to TRBJ1-6, with a possible D match to TRBD1 (5 bases). Per germline, CDR1 SGHTA and CDR2 FQGNSA. This CDR3 has 15 residues. Trimming removed 5 bases at V and 5 bases at J, with 13 bases between. CDR3 region: CASSLMGRDNSPLHF. The CDR3, as DNA: TGTGCCAGCAGCCTAATGGGCAGGGATAATTCACCCCTCCACTTT.

This sequence joins TRBV4-1 and TRBJ1-2; 9 bases map to TRBD1. This CDR3 contains 15 residues. V dropped 4 bases and J dropped 8; count of bases not matched to a gene: 11. From germline, CDR1 is MGHRA and CDR2 YSYEKL. DNA of the CDR3: TGCGCCAGCAGCCTTCTCGGGACAGGGAACGGAGGCTACACCTTC. Protein product: CASSLLGTGNGGYTF.

The J gene is TRBJ2-1, the V gene TRBV11-2, with TRBD1 as a possible D gene (7 bases). The V gene's germline CDR1 is SGHAT and CDR2 FQNNGV. Trimming left V 1 base short and J 4 bases short, with 23 bases between. The CDR3 is 19 residues long. The CDR3 DNA sequence: TGTGCCAGCAGCTTAGCACAGACAGGGCCGGGAGTCTCGTACAATGAGCAGTTCTTC. This translates into CASSLAQTGPGVSYNEQFF.

This rearrangement joins TRBV9 to TRBJ2-7; D is possibly TRBD1 (7 bases). The V gene lost 4 bases and the J gene lost 3 bases, with 17 bases spanning the gap. The CDR3 extends over 15 amino acids. Germline V lookup: CDR1 SGDLS, CDR2 YYNGEE. Here the CDR3 DNA reads TGTGCCAGCAGCAGTGGCGGGACAGCTCTCTACGAGCAGTACTTC. Translating gives CASSSGGTALYEQYF.

V usage is TRBV6-6 and J usage is TRBJ1-1; D call uncertain. The V end lost 7 bases, the J end lost 0 bases, and 9 bases lay between the germline ends. Per the germline V gene, CDR1 is MNHNY and CDR2 is SVGAGI (reference sequence). The CDR3 is 13 amino acids. The CDR3 coding sequence is TGTGCCAGCACTCCTACAGTGAACACTGAAGCTTTCTTT. Translation gives CASTPTVNTEAFF.